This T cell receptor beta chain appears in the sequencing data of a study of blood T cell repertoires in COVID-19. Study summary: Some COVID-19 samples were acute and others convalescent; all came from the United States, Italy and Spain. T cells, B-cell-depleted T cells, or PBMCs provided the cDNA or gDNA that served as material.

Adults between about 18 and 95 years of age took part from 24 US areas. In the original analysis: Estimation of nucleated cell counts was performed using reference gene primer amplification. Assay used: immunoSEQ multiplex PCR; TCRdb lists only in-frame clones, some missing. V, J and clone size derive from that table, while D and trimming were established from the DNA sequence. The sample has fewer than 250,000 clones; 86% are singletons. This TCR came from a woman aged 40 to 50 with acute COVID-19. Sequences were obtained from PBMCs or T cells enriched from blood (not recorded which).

The chain's CDR3 is CASRGDLNSGEKLFF. The CDR3 DNA reads as TGTGCCAGTCGGGGGGACCTTAATTCGGGGGAAAAACTGTTTTTT. V is TRBV28 and J is TRBJ1-4, with D possibly being TRBD1 (5 bases). V was clipped by 9 bases and J by 8 bases, with 22 bases between them. This CDR3 is built from 15 residues. The V gene's germline CDR1 is MDHEN and CDR2 SYDVKM.